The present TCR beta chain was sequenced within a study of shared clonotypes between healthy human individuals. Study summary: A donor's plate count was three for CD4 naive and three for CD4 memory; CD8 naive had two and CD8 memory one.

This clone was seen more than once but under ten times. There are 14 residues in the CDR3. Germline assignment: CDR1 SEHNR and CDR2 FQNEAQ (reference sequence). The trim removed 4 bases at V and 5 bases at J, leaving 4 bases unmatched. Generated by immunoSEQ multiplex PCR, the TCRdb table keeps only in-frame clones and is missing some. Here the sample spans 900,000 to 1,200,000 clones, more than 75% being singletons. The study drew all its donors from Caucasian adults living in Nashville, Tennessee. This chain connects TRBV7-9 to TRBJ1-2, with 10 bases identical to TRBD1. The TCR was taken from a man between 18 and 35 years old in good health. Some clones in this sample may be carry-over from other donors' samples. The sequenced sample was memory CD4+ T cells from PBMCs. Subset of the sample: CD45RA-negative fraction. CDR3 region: CASSSGQGGYGYTF. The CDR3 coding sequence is TGTGCCAGCAGCTCAGGACAGGGGGGATATGGCTACACCTTC.